This is a list of T cell receptor beta chains from one sample in a study of OX40 agonist ivuxolimab in advanced cancers. The assay was immunoSEQ multiplex PCR, and TCRdb's table has in-frame clones only and misses some. In the table there are about 83,000 clones, approximately 85% of which are singletons. This material consisted of CD4+ or CD8+ T cells sorted from blood, taken in a trial of the OX40 agonist ivuxolimab. These receptors were obtained from an adult with an advanced solid tumor such as melanoma, head and neck, liver or kidney cancer. The CDR3 runs from the conserved cysteine through the conserved F or W. The D gene is left open where the match is weak. Clone size is shown for a subset of rows, as once, few, many or a class of expanded clone.

TRBD2 | TRBJ2-7 | TRBV5-1 | - | TGCGCCAGCAGCTTGGCGACTAGCGCCGAGCAGTACTTC | CASSLATSAEQYF
TRBD2 | TRBJ2-1 | TRBV5-1 | once | TGCGCCAGCAGCTTCGTCGGGGGGATCTACAATGAGCAGTTCTTC | CASSFVGGIYNEQFF